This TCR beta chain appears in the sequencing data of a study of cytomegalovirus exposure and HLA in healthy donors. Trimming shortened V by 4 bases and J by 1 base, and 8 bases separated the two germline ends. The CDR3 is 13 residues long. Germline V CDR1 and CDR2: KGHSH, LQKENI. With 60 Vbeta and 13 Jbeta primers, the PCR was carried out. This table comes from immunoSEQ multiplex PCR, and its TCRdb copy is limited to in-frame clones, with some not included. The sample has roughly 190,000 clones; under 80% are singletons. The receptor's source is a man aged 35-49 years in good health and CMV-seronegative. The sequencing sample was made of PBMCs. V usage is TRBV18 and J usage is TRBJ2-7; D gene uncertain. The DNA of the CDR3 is TGTGCCAGCTCACGGGCGATTTCCTACGAGCAGTACTTC. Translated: CASSRAISYEQYF.